The T cell receptor (beta chain) under discussion was sequenced for a study of blood T cell repertoires in COVID-19. As processed by the authors: By means of reference gene primer amplification, nucleated cell counts were estimated. Sequenced by immunoSEQ multiplex PCR; TCRdb stores in-frame clones only, minus some. Clonal size and the V and J genes are those of that table, whereas D and trimming came from the DNA. The profile shows approximately 300,000 clones, about four fifths of them singletons. The count of this clone is one. After removal of 0 bases from V and 2 bases from J, the junction contained 3 bases not matched to a gene. This CDR3 spans 16 amino acids. Germline-derived CDR1 and CDR2 are SGHVS and FNYEAQ.

V gene TRBV7-6 combines with J gene TRBJ2-2, with 7 nucleotides matching TRBD1. The material sequenced was peripheral blood. This clonotype originated in a woman aged 50 to 60 with acute or convalescent COVID-19. Here the CDR3 DNA reads TGTGCCAGCAGCTTAGCTGCAGGGGGAAACACCGGGGAGCTGTTTTTT. It yields the protein CASSLAAGGNTGELFF.